Listed here is a single T cell receptor (beta chain). The time point: pre-sensitization, week 0. Described treatment: therapeutic diphenylcyclopropenone sensitization with weekly scalp DPC. The data derive from a study of human T cells and chemical hapten exposure. Background on the study: Sensitization employed 2% DPC on 2 cm by 2 cm of upper inner arm skin.

This CDR3 has 15 amino acids. V was cut by 0 bases and J by 0 bases, with 8 bases left in between. The germline CDR1 and CDR2 sequences are SGHAT and FQNNGV. MiXCR, applied by TCRdb to the RACE reads, yields one record per CDR3 protein. The sample includes under 200,000 distinct CDR3 sequences, about 31% of them seen just once. This receptor was taken from a woman in her 30s with alopecia areata. Some clones in this sample may be carry-over from other donors' samples. V gene TRBV11-2 combines with J gene TRBJ1-1; no reliable D call. Sequencing was performed on whole blood, taken in connection with sensitization to the hapten diphenylcyclopropenone (DPC). Here the CDR3 reads CASSLDPPLNTEAFF. The CDR3 coding sequence is TGTGCCAGCAGCTTAGATCCTCCCTTGAACACTGAAGCTTTCTTT. The variable domain in full, with the rest retrieved from reference TRBV11-2 and TRBJ1-1, is EAGVAQSPRYKIIEKRQSVAFWCNPISGHATLYWYQQILGQGPKLLIQFQNNGVVDDSQLPKDRFSAERLKGVDSTLKIQPAKLEDSAVYLCASSLDPPLNTEAFFGQGTRLTVV.